Shown below are 18 T cell receptor beta chains from a single sample sequenced in a study of Ad26.COV2.S vaccination and SARS-CoV-2 variants. Treatment indicated: approximately 18 received Ad26.COV2.S at low or high dose, single or two shots; about 5 received placebo; per-sample allocation not given. Sampling took place 63 days after the first vaccine or placebo injection. Some clones are missing from TCRdb's copy, which holds only in-frame ones; the method was immunoSEQ multiplex PCR. The table has some 250,000 clones, roughly 90% seen once; the top ten hold roughly a tenth. This material consisted of peripheral blood, taken in a trial of Ad26.COV2.S vaccine versus placebo. The receptors were gathered from a person aged 18 to 59 who received the Ad26.COV2.S COVID-19 vaccine or a placebo.

The CDR3 sequence is CASSKSGQRSNYEQYF. Here the CDR3 DNA reads TGTGCCAGTAGTAAGTCGGGACAGCGGTCGAACTACGAGCAGTACTTC. This chain links TRBV19 with TRBJ2-7; 7 nucleotides line up with TRBD1. V dropped 4 bases and J dropped 3; count of bases not matched to a gene: 12. CDR3 length: 16 residues. Per germline, CDR1 LNHDA and CDR2 SQIVND (reference sequence).

This clone appeared once. V and J are TRBV7-6 and TRBJ1-6; perhaps TRBD1 as D (6 bases). The V gene lost 6 bases and the J gene lost 7 bases, with 19 bases spanning the gap. This CDR3 has 16 amino acids. Per the germline V gene, CDR1 is SGHVS and CDR2 is FNYEAQ. The CDR3 DNA sequence: TGTGCCAGCAGGCATACAGGGAGTGGTAGGAATTCACCCCTCCACTTT. It translates to CASRHTGSGRNSPLHF. Using reference TRBV7-6 and TRBJ1-6 for the parts outside the CDR3, the full variable domain is GAGVSQSPRYKVTKRGQDVALRCDPISGHVSLYWYRQALGQGPEFLTYFNYEAQQDKSGLPNDRFSAERPEGSISTLTIQRTEQRDSAMYRCASRHTGSGRNSPLHFGNGTRLTVT.

The J gene is TRBJ2-1, the V gene TRBV19; 7 bases are shared with TRBD1. Germline loops: CDR1 LNHDA, CDR2 SQIVND (reference sequence). The CDR3 totals 17 residues. V shed 1 base, J shed 4 bases, and the junction held 10 bases outside the gene matches. CDR3 in amino acids: CASSIGSGGLAYNEQFF. Written as DNA, the CDR3 is TGTGCCAGTAGTATAGGCTCAGGGGGTTTGGCGTACAATGAGCAGTTCTTC.

The chain recombines TRBV21-1 with TRBJ1-2; TRBD1 was called by the table and not checked on the DNA. TRBV21-1 is a pseudogene. The CDR3 loop spans 13 amino acids. For the CDR3, the DNA is TGTGCCAGCATCCACGACAGGATCCATGGCTACACCTTC. It yields the protein CASIHDRIHGYTF.

This sequence joins TRBV3-1 (or the pseudogene TRBV3-2) and TRBJ2-2; unclear D gene. The germline V gene encodes CDR1 LGHDT and CDR2 YNNKEL (reference sequence). This CDR3 spans 16 amino acids. V was trimmed by 1 base and J by 4 bases, leaving 13 bases between them. The CDR3 reads CASSQVMEKGTGELFF. In nucleotides, the CDR3 is TGTGCCAGCAGCCAAGTTATGGAGAAGGGCACCGGGGAGCTGTTTTTT.

The rearrangement links TRBV5-1 to TRBJ1-4; D might be TRBD1 (6 bases). Germline CDR1 SGHRS, CDR2 YFSETQ. The CDR3 contains 15 residues. V lost 4 bases to trimming and J lost 8 bases, with 18 bases between them. CDR3 nucleotide sequence: TGCGCCAGCAGCCCCATAGGGGGGGGCTTAGAAAAACTGTTTTTT. Translated: CASSPIGGGLEKLFF.

J is TRBJ2-1 and V is TRBV15, with unresolved D. With 4 bases removed from V and 0 bases from J, the gap between germline ends came to 10 bases. Germline V CDR1 and CDR2: LNHNV, YYDKDF (reference sequence). The CDR3 sequence is 15 residues long. In DNA, the CDR3 is TGTGCCACCAGCATTGACAATCTCTCCTACAATGAGCAGTTCTTC. Its translation is CATSIDNLSYNEQFF.

The CDR3 is CASSEMLYEQYF. The CDR3 DNA follows: TGCGCCAGCAGTGAAATGCTCTACGAGCAGTACTTC. The chain has TRBV10-2 and TRBJ2-7; the D is unclear. V was cut by 3 bases and J by 3 bases, with 6 bases left in between. The CDR3 sequence is 12 residues long. Germline V gene data show CDR1 as WSHSY and CDR2 as SAAADI.

This sequence joins TRBV19 and TRBJ1-1; D possibly corresponds to TRBD1 (6 bases). The V gene lost 6 bases and the J gene lost 1 base, with 9 bases spanning the gap. Germline V gene lookup returns CDR1 LNHDA and CDR2 SQIVND (reference sequence). CDR3 length equals 13 residues. Here the CDR3 reads CASSPTGNTEAFF. The CDR3 coding sequence is TGTGCCAGTAGCCCGACAGGGAACACTGAAGCTTTCTTT. The full variable domain, its missing parts supplied by reference TRBV19 and TRBJ1-1, is DGGITQSPKYLFRKEGQNVTLSCEQNLNHDAMYWYRQDPGQGLRLIYYSQIVNDFQKGDIAEGYSVSREKKESFPLTVTSAQKNPTAFYLCASSPTGNTEAFFGQGTRLTVV.

V usage is TRBV27 and J usage is TRBJ2-3; D unresolved. The V gene's germline CDR1 is MNHEY and CDR2 SMNVEV (reference sequence). The ends were cut back, 9 bases at V and 0 bases at J, with 25 bases in the middle. The CDR3 loop spans 18 amino acids. Here the CDR3 reads CARDDGPPKTPSTDTQYF. As DNA, the CDR3 is TGTGCCAGAGACGACGGCCCCCCTAAGACTCCTAGCACAGATACGCAGTATTTT.

This clone has only one observation. The chain carries TRBV27 and TRBJ2-1; 7 positions agree with TRBD1. V lost 3 bases and J lost 0; bases outside the gene matches: 2. CDR3 length: 15 amino acids. The germline V gene has CDR1 MNHEY and CDR2 SMNVEV (reference sequence). The DNA of the CDR3 is TGTGCCAGCAGTTTGGACAGGAGCTCCTACAATGAGCAGTTCTTC. As protein: CASSLDRSSYNEQFF.

V gene TRBV20-1 combines with J gene TRBJ2-5, with no clear D. CDR1 and CDR2 (germline): DFQATT, SNEGSKA (reference sequence). The CDR3 spans 14 residues. With 3 bases removed from V and 1 base from J, the gap between germline ends came to 12 bases. Here the CDR3 DNA reads TGCAGTGCTAGTCTGTTGGTCTCCCAAGAGACCCAGTACTTC. This gives the protein CSASLLVSQETQYF.

The J gene is TRBJ1-6, the V gene TRBV6-5, with 7 positions matching TRBD1. V was pared by 2 bases and J by 7 bases, with 5 bases of the junction left unmatched. Per the germline V gene, CDR1 is MNHEY and CDR2 is SVGAGI. This CDR3 is built from 15 residues. For the CDR3, the DNA is TGTGCCAGCAGTTACACCGGGGACAGCAATTCACCCCTCCACTTT. This encodes CASSYTGDSNSPLHF.

The chain uses TRBV18 and TRBJ2-6; unclear D gene. V was trimmed by 3 bases and J by 0 bases, leaving 15 bases between them. The CDR3 consists of 18 residues. CDR1 and CDR2 from the germline V gene are KGHSH and LQKENI. The CDR3, as DNA: TGTGCCAGCTCACCTCTGGCAAGTTCTAGCTCTGGGGCCAACGTCCTGACTTTC. Translated, it gives CASSPLASSSSGANVLTF.

This clone was recorded once. The genes are TRBV10-3 and TRBJ2-1; D is uncertain. Trimming cost V 6 bases and J 8 bases, with 11 bases left between them. The germline CDR1 and CDR2 sequences are ENHRY and SYGVKD. CDR3 length: 12 amino acids. The CDR3 sequence is CAISPRTDEQFF. The DNA for the CDR3 is TGTGCCATCAGCCCGAGAACGGATGAGCAGTTCTTC.

The CDR3 DNA is TGTGCCAGTAGTATCCCCGAGCGAAATGAAAAACTGTTTTTT. It translates to CASSIPERNEKLFF. The genes are TRBV19 and TRBJ1-4; D is unresolved. Germline V gene lookup returns CDR1 LNHDA and CDR2 SQIVND (reference sequence). The CDR3 is 14 amino acids. The ends were cut back, 3 bases at V and 5 bases at J, with 10 bases in the middle. The full variable domain, rest sourced from reference TRBV19 and TRBJ1-4, is DGGITQSPKYLFRKEGQNVTLSCEQNLNHDAMYWYRQDPGQGLRLIYYSQIVNDFQKGDIAEGYSVSREKKESFPLTVTSAQKNPTAFYLCASSIPERNEKLFFGSGTQLSVL.

This clone was seen only once. The rearrangement links TRBV4-1 to TRBJ2-1, with D perhaps TRBD2 (5 bases). Germline CDR1 MGHRA, CDR2 YSYEKL. V was shortened by 1 base and J by 8 bases, with 12 bases between the two germline ends. The CDR3 is made up of 14 amino acids. CDR3 region: CASSQGGFGHEQFF. The CDR3 nucleotides are TGCGCCAGCAGCCAAGGAGGGTTCGGACATGAGCAGTTCTTC.

The chain joins TRBV5-8 to TRBJ2-2; no clear D. V was pared by 0 bases and J by 1 base, with 10 bases between. Germline assignment: CDR1 SGHTS and CDR2 YDEGEE. The CDR3 sequence is 16 residues long. This CDR3 is CASSLGVDMNTGELFF. The CDR3 coding sequence is TGTGCCAGCAGCTTGGGGGTAGATATGAACACCGGGGAGCTGTTTTTT.